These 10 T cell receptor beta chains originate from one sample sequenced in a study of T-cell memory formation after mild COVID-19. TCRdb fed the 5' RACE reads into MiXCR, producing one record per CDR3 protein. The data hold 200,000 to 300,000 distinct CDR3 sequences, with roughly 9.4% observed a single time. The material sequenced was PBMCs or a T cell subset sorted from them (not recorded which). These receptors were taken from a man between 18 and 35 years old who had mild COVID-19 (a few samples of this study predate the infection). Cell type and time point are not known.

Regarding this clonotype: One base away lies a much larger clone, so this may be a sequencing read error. CDR3 amino acids: CASSQSQGEQFF. In DNA form, the CDR3 reads TGCGCCAGCAGTCAATCGCAGGGTGAGCAGTTCTTC. The chain has TRBV23-1 and TRBJ2-1, with D possibly TRBD1 on 5 matching bases. TRBV23-1 is designated an ORF whose function remains uncertain. CDR3 length: 12 amino acids. V shed 0 bases and J shed 9 bases, with 6 bases lying between them.

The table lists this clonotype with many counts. The CDR3 here is CASMVNTEAFF. In nucleotides, the CDR3 is TGTGCCAGCATGGTGAACACTGAAGCTTTCTTT. J is TRBJ1-1 and V is TRBV12-3 or TRBV12-4; D is unclear. The germline V and J ends were trimmed by 7 bases and 0 bases, with 3 bases remaining between them. The CDR3 totals 11 residues.

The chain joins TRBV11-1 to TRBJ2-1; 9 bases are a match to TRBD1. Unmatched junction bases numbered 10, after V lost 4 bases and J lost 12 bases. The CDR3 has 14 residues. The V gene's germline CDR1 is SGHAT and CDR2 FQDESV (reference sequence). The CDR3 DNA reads TGTGCCAGCAGCTCCCGGGACAGGGCGTCGGTGCAGTTCTTC. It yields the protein CASSSRDRASVQFF.

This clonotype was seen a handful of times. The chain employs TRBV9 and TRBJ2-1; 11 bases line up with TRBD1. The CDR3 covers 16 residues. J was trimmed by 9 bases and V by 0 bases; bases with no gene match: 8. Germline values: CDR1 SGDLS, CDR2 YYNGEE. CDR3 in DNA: TGTGCCAGCAGCGTAGCCGGGACAGGGGGGGCAGGTGAGCAGTTCTTC. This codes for CASSVAGTGGAGEQFF. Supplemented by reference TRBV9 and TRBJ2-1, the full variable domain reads DSGVTQTPKHLITATGQRVTLRCSPRSGDLSVYWYQQSLDQGLQFLIQYYNGEERAKGNILERFSAQQFPDLHSELNLSSLELGDSALYFCASSVAGTGGAGEQFFGPGTRLTVL.

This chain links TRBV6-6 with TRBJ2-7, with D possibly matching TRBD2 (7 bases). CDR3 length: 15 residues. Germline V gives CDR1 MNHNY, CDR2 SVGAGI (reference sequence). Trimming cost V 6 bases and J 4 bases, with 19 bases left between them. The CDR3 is CASSPTKGGKYEQYV. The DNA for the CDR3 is TGTGCCAGCAGCCCGACAAAGGGGGGGAAATACGAGCAGTACGTC.

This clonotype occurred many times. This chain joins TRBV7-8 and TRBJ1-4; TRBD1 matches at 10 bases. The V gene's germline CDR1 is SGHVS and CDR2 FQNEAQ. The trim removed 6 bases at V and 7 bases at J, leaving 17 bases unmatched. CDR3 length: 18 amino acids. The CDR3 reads CASSSTTDPGQGSEKLFF. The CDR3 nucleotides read TGTGCCAGCAGTTCTACGACCGACCCGGGACAGGGGAGTGAAAAACTGTTTTTT.

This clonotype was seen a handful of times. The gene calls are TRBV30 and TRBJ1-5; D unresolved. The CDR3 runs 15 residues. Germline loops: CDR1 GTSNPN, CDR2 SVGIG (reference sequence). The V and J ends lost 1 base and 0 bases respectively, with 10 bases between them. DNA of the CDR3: TGTGCCTGGAGTGAAAGGCAGTATAGCAATCAGCCCCAGCATTTT. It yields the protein CAWSERQYSNQPQHF.

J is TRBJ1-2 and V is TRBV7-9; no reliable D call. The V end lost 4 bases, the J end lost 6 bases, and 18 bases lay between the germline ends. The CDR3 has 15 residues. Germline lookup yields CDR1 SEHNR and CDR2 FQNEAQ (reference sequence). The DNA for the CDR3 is TGTGCCAGCAGCTCCGGAGGTGTGGTAGGAGATGGCTACACCTTC. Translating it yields CASSSGGVVGDGYTF. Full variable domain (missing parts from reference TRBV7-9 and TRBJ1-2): DTGVSQNPRHKITKRGQNVTFRCDPISEHNRLYWYRQTLGQGPEFLTYFQNEAQLEKSRLLSDRFSAERPKGSFSTLEIQRTEQGDSAMYLCASSSGGVVGDGYTFGSGTRLTVV.

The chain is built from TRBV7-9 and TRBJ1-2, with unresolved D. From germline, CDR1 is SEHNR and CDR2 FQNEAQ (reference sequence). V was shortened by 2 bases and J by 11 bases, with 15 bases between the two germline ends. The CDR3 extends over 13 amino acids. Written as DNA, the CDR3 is TGTGCCAGCAGCTTACCTATTTTTGTTGGGTACACCTTC. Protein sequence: CASSLPIFVGYTF.

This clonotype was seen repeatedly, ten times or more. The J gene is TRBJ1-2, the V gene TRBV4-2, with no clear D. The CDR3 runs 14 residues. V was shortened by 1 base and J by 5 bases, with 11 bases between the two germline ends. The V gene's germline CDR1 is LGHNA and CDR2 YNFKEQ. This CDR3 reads CASSQGTLGYGYTF. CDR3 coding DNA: TGTGCCAGCAGCCAAGGGACTCTGGGATATGGCTACACCTTC.